This T cell receptor (beta chain) was sequenced in a study of beta chain features in type 1 diabetes. Expressed TCRB transcripts were sequenced because the isolated RNA had all been reverse transcribed beforehand. Sequenced by immunoSEQ multiplex PCR; TCRdb stores in-frame clones only, minus some. This table has almost 250,000 clones, 14% appearing once. The J segment lost 4 bases and the V segment lost 5 bases, leaving 5 bases of the junction unmatched. CDR1 and CDR2 (germline): MNHEY, SVGAGI. The CDR3 has 14 residues. Sorted populations all exceeded 98% purity. This sequence originates from a woman between 35 and 50 years old in good health. The rearrangement uses TRBV6-5 and TRBJ2-5; TRBD1 aligns across 9 bases. Material: naive CD4+ T cells from blood. DNA for the CDR3: TGTGCCAGCAGTATTAACAGGGGGCGAGAGACCCAGTACTTC. Translating it yields CASSINRGRETQYF.